This TCR beta chain comes out of a study of a mutant IDH1 vaccine in newly diagnosed glioma. As for the study in general: Patients' prior therapy spanned radiotherapy, temozolomide, or both; most underwent both. At week 47 came visit V13, while visit V12 had come at week 35.

Using immunoSEQ multiplex PCR, the repertoire was profiled, and TCRdb retains in-frame clones only, with some absent. The sample lists about 62,000 clones, about four fifths occurring once. Time point meaning: week 47, end of study. Every vaccine dose comprised 300 ug of mutant IDH1 20-mer peptide plus topical imiquimod. This clone was recorded a few times. Its specificity is unknown. Other DNA sequences of this sample code for an identical CDR3. CDR1 SGHRS and CDR2 YFSETQ come from the germline V gene. Trimming cost V 1 base and J 1 base, with 8 bases left between them. The CDR3 length is 14 residues. The TCR originated in a man aged 25-45 years with glioma. J is TRBJ2-5 and V is TRBV5-1, with D possibly TRBD2 on 6 matching bases. The sequenced sample was PBMCs, obtained from a glioma patient whose treatment included an IDH1 peptide vaccine. Here the CDR3 DNA reads TGCGCCAGCAGCTTGACTAGCCCCCAAGAGACCCAGTACTTC. Amino acids: CASSLTSPQETQYF.